Listed below are T cell receptor beta chains from one sample, sequenced in a study of beta chain features in type 1 diabetes. The assay was immunoSEQ multiplex PCR, and TCRdb's table has in-frame clones only and misses some. The table shows 600,000 or so clones, with approximately 13% occurring only once. The source material was naive CD4+ T cells from blood. The receptors were gathered from a man between 25 and 39 years old with type 1 diabetes. Each CDR3 is given with its conserved first and last residue. The D gene is left open where the match is weak. Size is omitted from some rows. Given values are once, few, many or a class for expanded clones.

TRBJ1-5 . TRBV15 . TGTGCCACCAGCCCCACCGGGGATCAGCCCCAGCATTTT CATSPTGDQPQHF
TRBJ2-1 TRBD2 TRBV6-1 few TGTGCCAGCAGTGCCCAGGAGGCCGCAGGACTAGCGGGGGACAATGAGCAGTTCTTC CASSAQEAAGLAGDNEQFF
TRBJ2-7 . TRBV7-2 few TGTGCCAGCAGCGCGGGACAGCTGACCTCCTACGAGCAGTACTTC CASSAGQLTSYEQYF
TRBJ1-6 . TRBV25-1 few TGTGCCAGCAGTGAGAGGGTATGGAATTCACCCCTCCACTTT CASSERVWNSPLHF
TRBJ1-5 . TRBV2 . TGTGCCAGCAGTGGCAGGGTAAGCAATCAGCCCCAGCATTTT CASSGRVSNQPQHF
TRBJ1-2 TRBD1 TRBV7-9 . TGTGCCAGCAGCTTCGGACAGGGGTATGGCTACACCTTC CASSFGQGYGYTF
TRBJ1-2 . TRBV7-9 few TGTGCCAGCAGCCCAGATTTCGAGGCCCTTGACACCTTC CASSPDFEALDTF
TRBJ2-1 . TRBV9 . TGTGCCAGCAGCGTAGCTCTGGACGAGCAGTTCTTC CASSVALDEQFF
TRBJ1-5 TRBD1 TRBV7-2 . TGTGCCAGCAGCTTAGAACCGGGACAGTTTAGCAATCAGCCCCAGCATTTT CASSLEPGQFSNQPQHF
TRBJ1-2 . TRBV5-4 . TGTGCCAGCAGCCCACAGGGCTACTATGGCTACACCTTC CASSPQGYYGYTF
TRBJ1-3 . TRBV2 few TGTGCCAGCAGTGATAACAGGGCCACCTCTGGAAACACCATATATTTT CASSDNRATSGNTIYF
TRBJ1-5 . TRBV19 . TGTGCCAGTAGTATTCCTCTGGGCAATCAGCCCCAGCATTTT CASSIPLGNQPQHF
TRBJ2-1 . TRBV6-6 few TGTGCCTGCCGACGGGATCCCTACAATGAGCAGTTCTTC CACRRDPYNEQFF
TRBJ2-7 TRBD1 TRBV6-5 . TGTGCCAGCAGTAGGCGACAGGGGGTATACGAGCAGTACTTC CASSRRQGVYEQYF